The rows below give T cell receptor beta chains drawn from one sample of a study of T-cell reconstitution after alpha-beta-depleted transplantation in children. One entry per CDR3 protein, called by TCRdb with MiXCR from the PCR reads. The repertoire holds approximately 210,000 distinct CDR3 sequences, with under 20% as singletons. Sequences were derived from PBMCs, mostly from graft donor cells, sampled 360 days after TCRalphabeta/CD19-depleted stem cell transplant. The receptors come from a male patient under 10 years old who had a stem cell transplant for acute lymphoblastic leukemia, so the T cells may come from the graft donor. Each CDR3 is given with its conserved first and last residue. Each record gives: V gene, clone size, D gene, J gene, CDR3 protein, CDR3 DNA. D genes are given only for firm matches. Only some rows state a clone size, as once, few, many or a class for expanded clones.

TRBV5-6	many	-	TRBJ2-7	CASSFGQTYEQYF	TGTGCCAGCAGCTTCGGACAGACCTACGAGCAGTACTTC
TRBV9	-	TRBD1	TRBJ1-2	CASSATGGYGYTF	TGTGCCAGCAGCGCGACAGGGGGCTATGGCTACACCTTC
TRBV12-3/TRBV12-4	few	TRBD2	TRBJ2-1	CASSSPFLAGPNEQFF	TGTGCCAGCAGTTCCCCCTTTCTAGCGGGGCCCAATGAGCAGTTCTTC
TRBV4-3	-	-	TRBJ1-1	CASSQDRALEAFF	TGCGCCAGCAGCCAAGACCGCGCCCTTGAAGCTTTCTTT
TRBV11-2	-	TRBD2	TRBJ2-5	CASSPLLSGGAPTETQYF	TGTGCCAGCAGCCCCCTACTGAGCGGGGGGGCCCCCACAGAGACCCAGTACTTC
TRBV29-1	few	TRBD2	TRBJ2-3	CSGVRGGITDTQYF	TGCAGCGGGGTTCGGGGGGGGATCACAGATACGCAGTATTTT
TRBV11-1	-	TRBD2	TRBJ2-3	CASSYSGGPSTDTQYF	TGTGCCAGCAGCTATAGCGGGGGACCTAGCACAGATACGCAGTATTTT
TRBV12-3/TRBV12-4	-	TRBD2	TRBJ2-1	CASSYRRLAVTNEQFF	TGTGCCAGCAGTTATCGGCGACTAGCGGTTACAAATGAGCAGTTCTTC
TRBV7-9	few	TRBD2	TRBJ2-3	CASSFFGGAADTQYF	TGTGCCAGCAGCTTTTTCGGGGGGGCGGCAGATACGCAGTATTTT
TRBV12-3/TRBV12-4	many	-	TRBJ1-4	CASSLSFLPSSTELFF	TGTGCCAGCAGTCTTTCCTTTCTGCCCTCCAGTACGGAACTGTTTTTT
TRBV12-3/TRBV12-4	many	-	TRBJ1-2	CASSLNGRTGYTF	TGTGCCAGCAGTTTAAATGGGCGGACGGGCTACACCTTC
TRBV4-3	-	-	TRBJ2-5	CASSHDIGTLQETQYF	TGCGCCAGCAGCCACGATATCGGGACACTACAAGAGACCCAGTACTTC
TRBV15	few	-	TRBJ1-1	CATSRDLLFPWGQNTEAFF	TGTGCCACCAGCAGAGATCTCTTGTTTCCGTGGGGGCAGAACACTGAAGCTTTCTTT
TRBV7-2	few	-	TRBJ1-1	CASRMGHYTEAFF	TGTGCCAGCAGAATGGGACATTACACTGAAGCTTTCTTT
TRBV29-1	-	-	TRBJ1-3	CSVEDRRNTIYF	TGCAGCGTTGAAGACAGAAGAAACACCATATATTTT
TRBV11-2	-	TRBD1	TRBJ1-6	CASSNTQGWPPSLHF	TGTGCCAGCAGCAACACACAGGGGTGGCCCCCCTCCCTCCACTTT
TRBV12-3/TRBV12-4	many	-	TRBJ2-7	CASSPQPDPRAYEQYF	TGTGCCAGCAGTCCCCAACCCGACCCCAGGGCTTACGAGCAGTACTTC
TRBV5-5	few	-	TRBJ1-1	CASSFIPGENTEAFF	TGTGCCAGCAGCTTCATCCCAGGCGAGAACACTGAAGCTTTCTTT
TRBV20-1	few	TRBD1	TRBJ2-1	CSARGRQGIAYNEQFF	TGCAGTGCTAGAGGCCGACAGGGGATCGCCTACAATGAGCAGTTCTTC
TRBV4-3	-	-	TRBJ2-4	CASSQDSGFGKNIQYF	TGCGCCAGCAGCCAAGATTCCGGTTTTGGCAAAAACATTCAGTACTTC
TRBV20-1	many	-	TRBJ1-2	CSARAVPGRPNYGYTF	TGCAGTGCTAGAGCAGTTCCGGGACGCCCAAACTATGGCTACACCTTC
TRBV27	-	-	TRBJ2-3	CASSSLHTQYF	TGTGCCAGCAGTTCTCTTCATACGCAGTATTTT